Shown below are 25 T cell receptor beta chains from a single sample sequenced in a study of a mutant IDH1 vaccine in newly diagnosed glioma. The table came from immunoSEQ multiplex PCR; TCRdb's copy has only in-frame clones and leaves some out. The sample consists of tens of thousands of clones, 74% of them appearing once. The time point here: week 35, safety follow-up. It was 300 ug of mutant IDH1 20-mer peptide that made up each vaccine dose, given with topical imiquimod. Their antigens are not known. Here the sequenced sample was PBMCs, taken from a glioma patient whose treatment included an IDH1 peptide vaccine. These receptors originate from a middle-aged man with glioma.

The J gene is TRBJ2-3, the V gene TRBV2; D tentatively reads TRBD1 or TRBD2 (5 bases each). The V gene's germline CDR1 is SNHLY and CDR2 FYNNEI. The CDR3 is made up of 15 amino acids. Trimming cost V 6 bases and J 2 bases, with 15 bases left between them. The CDR3 sequence is CASSWDPEITDTQYF. The CDR3 coding sequence is TGTGCCAGCAGCTGGGACCCCGAGATCACAGATACGCAGTATTTT.

The rearrangement uses TRBV5-1 and TRBJ1-3; D is undetermined. Germline lookup yields CDR1 SGHRS and CDR2 YFSETQ. With 0 bases removed from V and 1 base from J, the gap between germline ends came to 8 bases. CDR3 length: 15 residues. The DNA for the CDR3 is TGCGCCAGCAGCTTGGACAGCCAATCTGGAAACACCATATATTTT. This codes for CASSLDSQSGNTIYF.

J is TRBJ1-1 and V is TRBV6-6; 8 bases are shared with TRBD1. The CDR3 extends over 15 amino acids. Germline V gene sequence: CDR1 MNHNY, CDR2 SVGAGI (reference sequence). V lost 5 bases to trimming and J lost 2 bases; unmatched junction nucleotides: 7. CDR3 loop: CASSPQGAQNTEAFF. The CDR3 nucleotides are TGTGCCAGCAGTCCCCAGGGGGCGCAAAACACTGAAGCTTTCTTT.

The CDR3 DNA reads as TGTGCCAGCAGTGACAGGGTCGGTGGCTACACCTTC. This sequence encodes CASSDRVGGYTF. The rearrangement uses TRBV2 and TRBJ1-2; weak D call: TRBD1 (5 bases). The CDR3 extends over 12 amino acids. V gave up 3 bases and J gave up 7 bases, with 9 bases separating them. Germline-derived CDR1 and CDR2 are SNHLY and FYNNEI. The full variable domain, completed using reference TRBV2 and TRBJ1-2, is EPEVTQTPSHQVTQMGQEVILRCVPISNHLYFYWYRQILGQKVEFLVSFYNNEISEKSEIFDDQFSVERPDGSNFTLKIRSTKLEDSAMYFCASSDRVGGYTFGSGTRLTVV.

This clone appeared a single time. This sequence joins TRBV5-5 and TRBJ1-5; D is unclear. Deletions cut 0 bases from V and 4 bases from J, with 5 bases between. CDR3 size: 13 residues. Germline CDR1 is SGHKS and CDR2 is YYEKEE (reference sequence). The CDR3 nucleotides read TGTGCCAGCAGCTTGGGGTCGAATCAGCCCCAGCATTTT. This translates into CASSLGSNQPQHF.

This chain links TRBV19 with TRBJ1-1; D is perhaps TRBD1 (6 bases). Germline V CDR1 and CDR2: LNHDA, SQIVND (reference sequence). This CDR3 contains 14 residues. The ends were cut back, 1 base at V and 5 bases at J, with 11 bases in the middle. CDR3 in DNA: TGTGCCAGTAGTATAGGCGGCGGGACAACTGAAGCTTTCTTT. Its translation: CASSIGGGTTEAFF.

The chain links TRBV4-1 to TRBJ2-1; D is perhaps TRBD2 (5 bases). Per the germline V gene, CDR1 is MGHRA and CDR2 is YSYEKL. The CDR3 extends over 14 amino acids. V lost 5 bases and J lost 4, with 12 bases in between. CDR3 sequence reads: CASSSRDYYNEQFF. The DNA of the CDR3 is TGCGCCAGCAGCTCACGAGACTATTACAATGAGCAGTTCTTC.

This clone was counted a few times. The gene calls are TRBV27 and TRBJ1-5; unclear D gene. V was pared by 3 bases and J by 2 bases, with 11 bases between. The CDR3 extends over 15 amino acids. Germline-derived CDR1 and CDR2 are MNHEY and SMNVEV (reference sequence). The CDR3 is CASSLDARGNQPQHF. As DNA, the CDR3 is TGTGCCAGCAGTTTGGACGCTAGGGGCAATCAGCCCCAGCATTTT.

The chain is built from TRBV5-6 and TRBJ1-2; D possibly corresponds to TRBD1 (6 bases). From germline, CDR1 is SGHDT and CDR2 YYEEEE. Trimming shortened V by 0 bases and J by 8 bases, and 17 bases separated the two germline ends. The CDR3 covers 15 residues. The CDR3 here is CASSLALTGAHGYTF. The DNA of the CDR3 is TGTGCCAGCAGCTTGGCTTTGACGGGGGCGCACGGCTACACCTTC.

The J gene is TRBJ2-3, the V gene TRBV29-1; 8 bases are a match to TRBD1. Losses at the gene ends were 8 bases for V and 1 base for J; bases not matched to a gene: 2. This CDR3 has 12 amino acids. From germline, CDR1 is SQVTM and CDR2 ANQGSEA. The CDR3 nucleotides are TGCAGCAAGACAGGGGGCACAGATACGCAGTATTTT. Encoded protein: CSKTGGTDTQYF.

This clone was detected only once. The chain joins TRBV19 to TRBJ1-4, with D possibly TRBD1 on 6 matching bases. This CDR3 is built from 14 residues. Trimming removed 5 bases from V and 8 bases from J, with 15 bases in between. From germline, CDR1 is LNHDA and CDR2 SQIVND (reference sequence). For the CDR3, the DNA is TGTGCCAGTAGTGCAACAGGGATGGGAGAAAAACTGTTTTTT. This translates into CASSATGMGEKLFF.

The V gene is TRBV4-1, the J gene TRBJ1-1; TRBD1 is a possible D gene (6 bases). Germline CDR1 MGHRA, CDR2 YSYEKL. The V end lost 3 bases, the J end lost 6 bases, and 17 bases lay between the germline ends. The CDR3 sequence is 15 residues long. For the CDR3, the DNA is TGCGCCAGCAGCCAGGGACATGCTGAGGGGGCTGAAGCTTTCTTT. Translation: CASSQGHAEGAEAFF.

This chain connects TRBV6-5 to TRBJ1-3; D is unresolved. Germline V gene lookup returns CDR1 MNHEY and CDR2 SVGAGI. Trimming left V 0 bases short and J 1 base short, with 10 bases between. This CDR3 is 16 amino acids long. The CDR3 here is CASSYSVGPSGNTIYF. CDR3 nucleotide sequence: TGTGCCAGCAGTTACTCCGTTGGCCCATCTGGAAACACCATATATTTT.

With regard to this clone: A much bigger clone sits one base away, suggesting this may be a read error. The rearrangement joins TRBV2 to TRBJ2-7; no clear D. The CDR3 is 10 amino acids. Germline V gene lookup returns CDR1 SNHLY and CDR2 FYNNEI. Trimming removed 4 bases at V and 2 bases at J, with 0 bases between. The CDR3 DNA reads TGTGCCAGCAGTGCCTACGAGCAGTACTTC. Its translation: CASSAYEQYF. The full variable domain, completed using reference TRBV2 and TRBJ2-7, is EPEVTQTPSHQVTQMGQEVILRCVPISNHLYFYWYRQILGQKVEFLVSFYNNEISEKSEIFDDQFSVERPDGSNFTLKIRSTKLEDSAMYFCASSAYEQYFGPGTRLTVT.

This clone turned up a few times. This sequence joins TRBV6-5 and TRBJ1-1; D is perhaps TRBD1 (6 bases). This CDR3 is built from 15 residues. The ends were cut back, 4 bases at V and 7 bases at J, with 19 bases in the middle. Germline V gene sequence: CDR1 MNHEY, CDR2 SVGAGI. In DNA form, the CDR3 reads TGTGCCAGCAGTTCCCAAGAGGCGGGGGCCTATGAAGCTTTCTTT. Protein: CASSSQEAGAYEAFF.

The rearrangement links TRBV19 to TRBJ1-2; TRBD1 aligns across 12 bases. The germline V gene encodes CDR1 LNHDA and CDR2 SQIVND (reference sequence). The V segment lost 3 bases and the J segment 7 bases; nucleotides outside the gene matches: 3. CDR3 length: 14 residues. Here the CDR3 DNA reads TGTGCCAGTAGTATCCGGGACAGGGGGCCTGGCTACACCTTC. It yields the protein CASSIRDRGPGYTF.

The chain employs TRBV6-1 and TRBJ1-3; D call uncertain. Deletions cut 9 bases from V and 0 bases from J, with 15 bases between. CDR3 length: 15 amino acids. The germline V gene has CDR1 MNHNS and CDR2 SASEGT. In DNA form, the CDR3 reads TGTGCCAGTTACAGCGGGCAGGACTCTGGAAACACCATATATTTT. This translates into CASYSGQDSGNTIYF.

CDR3 sequence (DNA): TGTGCCAGCAGTTACGGCAGGGAGGGCACCGGGGAGCTGTTTTTT. This codes for CASSYGREGTGELFF. V and J are TRBV6-5 and TRBJ2-2; 7 bases are shared with TRBD2. With V trimmed by 2 bases and J by 4 bases, 4 bases remained unmatched. The CDR3 spans 15 residues. CDR1 MNHEY and CDR2 SVGAGI come from the germline V gene.

The genes are TRBV27 and TRBJ2-5, with D uncertain. Germline V gives CDR1 MNHEY, CDR2 SMNVEV (reference sequence). The CDR3 runs to 11 residues. Trimming left V 3 bases short and J 5 bases short, with 4 bases between. CDR3 in amino acids: CASSLGETQYF. Written as DNA, the CDR3 is TGTGCCAGCAGTTTGGGCGAGACCCAGTACTTC.

In the case of this clone: Other DNA sequences in the sample encode the same CDR3. The rearrangement uses TRBV5-1 and TRBJ2-1; maybe TRBD2 (5 bases). CDR1 is SGHRS, CDR2 YFSETQ, per germline. V was shortened by 7 bases and J by 5 bases, with 10 bases between the two germline ends. There are 12 residues in the CDR3. CDR3 loop: CASSDSHNEQFF. CDR3 sequence (DNA): TGCGCCAGCTCGGACTCACACAATGAGCAGTTCTTC.

This chain joins TRBV11-3 and TRBJ2-5; no clear D gene. This CDR3 has 14 amino acids. Germline V gene sequence: CDR1 SGHNT, CDR2 YENEEA. The V end was cut by 1 base, the J end by 2 bases, with 8 bases between. CDR3 coding DNA: TGTGCCAGCAGCTTAGGGGCAGTGCAAGAGACCCAGTACTTC. It is translated as CASSLGAVQETQYF.

The J gene is TRBJ2-5, the V gene TRBV30; D perhaps matches TRBD1 (5 bases). The germline gives CDR1 GTSNPN, CDR2 SVGIG (reference sequence). Trimming shortened V by 0 bases and J by 3 bases, and 14 bases separated the two germline ends. This CDR3 spans 15 amino acids. CDR3 nucleotides: TGTGCCTGGAGTGTGGTTACGACAGAGGAAGAGACCCAGTACTTC. This translates into CAWSVVTTEEETQYF.

The chain joins TRBV5-1 to TRBJ1-2, with D possibly TRBD1 on 6 matching bases. V lost 0 bases to trimming and J lost 8 bases, with 14 bases between them. The CDR3 extends over 14 amino acids. The germline CDR1 and CDR2 sequences are SGHRS and YFSETQ. The CDR3: CASSLGIDRSGYTF. As DNA, the CDR3 is TGCGCCAGCAGCTTGGGTATAGACAGGAGCGGCTACACCTTC.

V is TRBV18 and J is TRBJ1-1; tentative D call: TRBD1 (6 bases). V lost 6 bases and J 3 bases, leaving 14 bases between the germline ends. CDR1 and CDR2 from the germline V gene are KGHSH and LQKENI. CDR3 length: 14 amino acids. For the CDR3, the DNA is TGTGCCAGCTCGCTACAGGGAGGACACACTGAAGCTTTCTTT. It translates to CASSLQGGHTEAFF.

The rearrangement uses TRBV4-2 and TRBJ1-1; D is unresolved. Germline CDR1 and CDR2: LGHNA and YNFKEQ. V shed 4 bases and J shed 1 base, with 7 bases lying between them. The CDR3 is 13 residues long. CDR3 sequence reads: CASSPLGNTEAFF. The CDR3 DNA reads as TGTGCCAGCAGCCCCCTCGGGAACACTGAAGCTTTCTTT.